The 14 T cell receptor beta chains below were found in one sample sequenced in a study of cytomegalovirus exposure and HLA in healthy donors. Profiled with immunoSEQ multiplex PCR; TCRdb holds only in-frame clones, not every one. Of 60,000 to 80,000 clones in the sample, around 94% were seen once. Sample: PBMCs. The receptors derive from a woman aged 18 to 35 in good health and CMV-seropositive.

The chain has TRBV5-1 and TRBJ2-6; 10 positions agree with TRBD1. Germline V gene lookup returns CDR1 SGHRS and CDR2 YFSETQ. Trimming took 3 bases from V and 3 from J; bases not matched to a gene: 15. CDR3 length equals 20 residues. The CDR3 protein is CASSSPGTGDLTGGANVLTF. Here the CDR3 DNA reads TGCGCCAGCAGCTCCCCCGGGACAGGGGACCTCACGGGTGGGGCCAACGTCCTGACTTTC.

This clone was recorded a few times. The rearrangement uses TRBV10-3 and TRBJ2-1; 8 bases are shared with TRBD2. The CDR3 sequence is 14 residues long. Losses at the gene ends were 5 bases for V and 7 bases for J; bases not matched to a gene: 7. The germline gives CDR1 ENHRY, CDR2 SYGVKD. CDR3 nucleotide sequence: TGTGCCATCAGTATAGCGGGACGGCCAAATGAGCAGTTCTTC. Translated, it gives CAISIAGRPNEQFF.

This clone was observed a single time. V and J are TRBV19 and TRBJ2-2, with D unresolved. V was trimmed by 4 bases and J by 0 bases, leaving 9 bases between them. Germline assignment: CDR1 LNHDA and CDR2 SQIVND (reference sequence). This CDR3 comprises 15 residues. The CDR3 nucleotides are TGTGCCAGTAGTACTAGGCAGACGAACACCGGGGAGCTGTTTTTT. It is translated as CASSTRQTNTGELFF.

V is TRBV6-5 and J is TRBJ2-3; tentative D call: TRBD1 (6 bases). Between the trimmed V and J ends, which lost 2 bases and 3 bases, there was a span of 6 bases. Looked up from germline, CDR1 is MNHEY and CDR2 is SVGAGI. The CDR3 runs to 13 residues. The DNA of the CDR3 is TGTGCCAGCAGTTACACAGGGACAGATACGCAGTATTTT. Amino acids: CASSYTGTDTQYF.

The gene calls are TRBV4-3 and TRBJ1-2; TRBD1 matches 11 bases. The length of the CDR3 is 15 residues. Germline CDR1 is LGHNA and CDR2 is YSLEER. Trimming removed 4 bases from V and 4 bases from J; junction bases left unmatched: 5. In DNA, the CDR3 is TGCGCCAGCAGCCCGGGGACAGGGGGAAGCTATGGCTACACCTTC. Its translation is CASSPGTGGSYGYTF.

The chain couples TRBV4-1 to TRBJ2-7; maybe TRBD1 (6 bases). CDR3 size: 15 residues. Germline values: CDR1 MGHRA, CDR2 YSYEKL. V was trimmed by 0 bases and J by 13 bases, leaving 22 bases between them. In DNA form, the CDR3 reads TGCGCCAGCAGCCAAGACCTATGGACAGAACAGGACGGCTACTTC. Its protein product is CASSQDLWTEQDGYF.

The V call is TRBV5-6, the J call TRBJ1-2; D uncertain. The V and J ends lost 4 bases and 7 bases respectively, with 8 bases between them. The germline gives CDR1 SGHDT, CDR2 YYEEEE. The length of the CDR3 is 11 residues. The CDR3 nucleotides read TGTGCCAGCAGCATCGGGGTTGGCTACACCTTC. It is translated as CASSIGVGYTF.

This chain links TRBV30 with TRBJ1-2; 8 bases agree with TRBD1. Germline values: CDR1 GTSNPN, CDR2 SVGIG (reference sequence). Germline trimming cut 3 bases from V and 4 bases from J; bases unmatched to any gene: 4. This CDR3 comprises 13 residues. In nucleotides, the CDR3 is TGTGCCTGGAGGGCAGGGGGCGTCTATGGCTACACCTTC. Translating gives CAWRAGGVYGYTF.

The chain uses TRBV28 and TRBJ1-2; 8 bases are shared with TRBD1. V shed 3 bases and J 6 bases; nucleotides not matched to a gene: 6. Looked up from germline, CDR1 is MDHEN and CDR2 is SYDVKM. The CDR3 consists of 14 residues. CDR3 residues: CASSLRAGGDGYTF. The CDR3 nucleotides read TGTGCCAGCAGTTTGAGGGCAGGGGGCGATGGCTACACCTTC.

The V call is TRBV18, the J call TRBJ2-7, with D possibly being TRBD2 (5 bases). Germline loops: CDR1 KGHSH, CDR2 LQKENI. This CDR3 is built from 15 residues. V lost 5 bases and J 4 bases, leaving 18 bases between the germline ends. CDR3 loop: CASSSRHGEGYEQYF. The CDR3 DNA follows: TGTGCCAGCTCATCCCGACATGGTGAGGGTTACGAGCAGTACTTC.

The chain is built from TRBV5-1 and TRBJ2-7; 10 bases agree with TRBD1. Germline V CDR1 and CDR2: SGHRS, YFSETQ. V dropped 6 bases and J dropped 7; count of bases not matched to a gene: 7. The CDR3 runs 13 residues. The CDR3: CASTQTGGSEQYF. In DNA, the CDR3 is TGCGCCAGCACTCAGACAGGGGGCAGTGAGCAGTACTTC.

This clone was found a few times. J is TRBJ2-5 and V is TRBV27, with D perhaps matching TRBD1 (7 bases). This CDR3 is 14 amino acids long. In germline, CDR1 is MNHEY, CDR2 SMNVEV (reference sequence). V was clipped by 8 bases and J by 5 bases, with 18 bases between them. The CDR3 bases are TGTGCCAGCTCCCCAACTTCAGGGGGGGAGACCCAGTACTTC. Amino acid sequence: CASSPTSGGETQYF.

V usage is TRBV9 and J usage is TRBJ1-1; D is perhaps TRBD1 (6 bases). The V end lost 4 bases, the J end lost 4 bases, and 26 bases lay between the germline ends. This CDR3 comprises 18 residues. Looked up from germline, CDR1 is SGDLS and CDR2 is YYNGEE. The CDR3 nucleotides are TGTGCCAGCAGCCTCAAGCCCACGGCAGGGGATGGGGGCACTGAAGCTTTCTTT. Encoded protein: CASSLKPTAGDGGTEAFF.

The chain uses TRBV19 and TRBJ2-1, with D perhaps matching TRBD2 (5 bases). Per germline, CDR1 LNHDA and CDR2 SQIVND (reference sequence). Trimming removed 6 bases at V and 6 bases at J, with 12 bases between. The length of the CDR3 is 13 residues. For the CDR3, the DNA is TGTGCCAGTAGAAGAACTAGTGCCAATGAGCAGTTCTTC. As protein: CASRRTSANEQFF.